This entry features one TCR beta chain sequence. Its antigen is unknown. Per-nucleotide qualities are absent, and no much larger clonotype sits a single base away. These data come from a study of T cells and Merkel cell carcinoma outcomes (dated by TCRdb to about 2020). A note on the overall study: The study examined the tumor T-cell repertoire together with T-cell density as predictors of clinical outcome in patients with Merkel cell carcinoma.

Samples came from patients with Merkel cell carcinoma. V loses 1 base, J loses 2 bases, and the germline ends lie 14 bases apart. CDR1 is given as KGHSH and CDR2 as LQKENI, both from the germline V gene. CDR3 length: 16 amino acids, cysteine to phenylalanine. Of all the DNA, just the CDR3 is kept, 48 bases in frame from base 1. To prepare the library, the immunoSEQ multiplex PCR assay was applied. The clones in this table, taken by TCRdb from immuneACCESS, are in-frame only. Not every clone is retained; where verified, under half of the shortfall comes from an unresolved V gene, and the cause of the rest is unknown. Counted in this sample were some 19,000 clones; around 80% of them appeared once. In total, the top ten clones hold 3.1% of the sample. Study-level results and caveats: The combination of T-cell repertoire features and T-cell density was reported to predict clinical outcomes in patients with Merkel cell carcinoma.

Sequenced: tumor tissue from Merkel cell carcinoma. Here the chain combines TRBV18 and TRBJ1-1, with no reliable assignment of the D segment. This sequence originates from a human donor with Merkel cell carcinoma. The DNA reads TGTGCCAGCTCACCACGCCCCACTCCACTTAACACTGAAGCTTTCTTT. Translated, it reads CASSPRPTPLNTEAFF.